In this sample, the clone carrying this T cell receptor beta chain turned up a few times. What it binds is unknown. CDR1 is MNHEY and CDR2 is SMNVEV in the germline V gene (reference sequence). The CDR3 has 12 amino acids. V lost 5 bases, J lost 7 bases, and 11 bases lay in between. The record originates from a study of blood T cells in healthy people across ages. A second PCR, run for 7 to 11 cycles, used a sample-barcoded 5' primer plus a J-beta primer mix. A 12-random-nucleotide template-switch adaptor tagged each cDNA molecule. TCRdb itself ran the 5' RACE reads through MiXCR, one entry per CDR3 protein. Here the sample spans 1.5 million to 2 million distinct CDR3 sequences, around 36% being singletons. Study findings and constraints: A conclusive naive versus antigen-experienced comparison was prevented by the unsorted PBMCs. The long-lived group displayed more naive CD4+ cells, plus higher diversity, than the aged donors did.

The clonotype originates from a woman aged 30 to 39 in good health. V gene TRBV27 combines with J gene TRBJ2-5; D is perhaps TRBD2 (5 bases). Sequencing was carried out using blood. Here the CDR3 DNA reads TGTGCCAGCAGTAGACCCGCGGGGACCCAGTACTTC. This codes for CASSRPAGTQYF.